This entry lists 14 T cell receptor beta chains sequenced from one sample in a study of T cells in women clearing cervical HPV infection. The assay was immunoSEQ multiplex PCR, and TCRdb's table has in-frame clones only and misses some. The table lists under 45,000 clones. Sequencing input: blood buffy coat. These TCRs come from a woman aged 18-69 years with a cervical HPV16 infection that either progressed to CIN3+ or cleared (not recorded which).

About this clone itself: The CDR3 is cut off 3 residues early in the read; its end comes from the germline J gene. The chain has TRBV4-1 and TRBJ2-3; TRBD2 matches at 9 bases. This CDR3 spans 15 amino acids. V lost 2 bases, J lost 5 bases, and 5 bases stayed unmatched. Germline loops: CDR1 MGHRA, CDR2 YSYEKL. The CDR3 region is CASSQTGLAQDTQYF. Partial CDR3 DNA: TGCGCCAGCAGCCAAACCGGACTAGCGCAAGATACG.

CDR3 DNA, as far as it was read: TGCAGTGCGGGGGGGAGGGGCGTCAACACCGGGGAG. Protein product: CSAGGRGVNTGE. The entire CDR3 protein is CSAGGRGVNTGELFF. This chain links TRBV20-1 with TRBJ2-2, with 7 bases that match TRBD2. Sequencing ends 3 residues short of the CDR3 end; the germline J gene provides the rest. Germline trimming cut 6 bases from V and 2 bases from J; bases unmatched to any gene: 9. CDR3 length: 15 residues. CDR1 is DFQATT and CDR2 is SNEGSKA in the germline V gene (reference sequence).

As for this clone: Sequencing ends 3 residues short of the CDR3 end; the germline J gene provides the rest. This rearrangement joins TRBV7-9 to TRBJ2-3, with D tentatively TRBD1 (5 bases). There are 15 residues in the CDR3. Germline values: CDR1 SEHNR, CDR2 FQNEAQ (reference sequence). CDR3 protein: CASKETAYSNQPQYF. Partial CDR3 DNA: TGTGCCAGCAAAGAGACAGCTTATAGCAATCAGCCG.

CDR3 amino acids: CASRQTSSGRYEQYF. Incomplete CDR3 DNA: TGTGCCAGCAGACAAACCTCTAGCGGGAGATACGAG. The V and J genes are TRBV2 and TRBJ2-7; 10 bases fit TRBD2. The observed sequence ends 3 residues before the CDR3 terminus, with the missing tail filled in from the germline J gene. V lost 6 bases and J lost 4; bases outside the gene matches: 9. The CDR3 is made up of 15 amino acids. Germline loops: CDR1 SNHLY, CDR2 FYNNEI.

As for this clone: With the read ending 3 residues before the CDR3 end, the germline J gene is used to fill in that end. The chain joins TRBV29-1 to TRBJ1-2; 7 positions agree with TRBD1. Looked up from germline, CDR1 is SQVTM and CDR2 is ANQGSEA. This CDR3 comprises 12 residues. CDR3 DNA (partial): TGCAGCGTGCGACAGGGTTCCTACGAC. It codes for CSVRQGSYD. The whole CDR3 region reads CSVRQGSYDYTF.

As regards this clone: The read stops 3 residues short of the end of the CDR3; the missing end is completed from the germline J gene. The V and J genes are TRBV12-3 or TRBV12-4 and TRBJ2-7, with a tentative D call TRBD1 (6 bases). Between the trimmed V and J ends, which lost 6 bases and 3 bases, there was a span of 18 bases. The CDR3 contains 15 residues. The CDR3 sequence is CASRVDRIGYYEQYF. The covered CDR3 bases are TGTGCCAGCAGAGTCGACAGGATAGGGTACTACGAG.

With regard to this clone: The read ends 3 residues shy of where the CDR3 ends; the end is completed using the germline J gene. The J gene is TRBJ1-2, the V gene TRBV14; 9 bases map to TRBD1. Germline CDR1 is SGHDN and CDR2 is FVKESK. This CDR3 is built from 15 residues. Trimming removed 6 bases from V and 5 bases from J; junction bases left unmatched: 10. Incomplete CDR3 DNA: TGTGCCAGCAGTTTCCGGGACAGGGAAGCTTATGGC. Its protein product is CASSFRDREAYG. The complete CDR3 protein is CASSFRDREAYGYTF. The full variable domain, in which reference TRBV14 and TRBJ1-2 provide the parts outside the CDR3, is EAGVTQFPSHSVIEKGQTVTLRCDPISGHDNLYWYRRVMGKEIKFLLHFVKESKQDESGMPNNRFLAERTGGTYSTLKVQPAELEDSGVYFCASSFRDREAYGYTFGSGTRLTVV.

Note on this clone: Read coverage stops 3 residues before the CDR3 terminus; the germline J gene supplies the remainder. V is TRBV5-1 and J is TRBJ1-4; possibly TRBD1 for D (5 bases). Looked up from germline, CDR1 is SGHRS and CDR2 is YFSETQ. The CDR3 is made up of 18 amino acids. The CDR3 sequence is CASSLVGLAGGGANVLFF. The sequenced CDR3 bases are TGCGCCAGCAGCTTGGTAGGTCTAGCGGGAGGTGGGGCCAACGTA.

Regarding this clone: The read gets to within 3 residues of the CDR3 end, and the germline J gene fills in the rest. The chain has TRBV5-1 and TRBJ2-3; D uncertain. CDR3 length equals 14 residues. Germline V gene lookup returns CDR1 SGHRS and CDR2 YFSETQ. The part of the CDR3 DNA that was read is TGCGCCAGCAGCTTGGAGGGCCAGCAAGAGACG. It encodes CASSLEGQQET. The complete CDR3 reads CASSLEGQQETQYF. The variable domain in full, completed from reference TRBV5-1 and TRBJ2-3, reads KAGVTQTPRYLIKTRGQQVTLSCSPISGHRSVSWYQQTPGQGLQFLFEYFSETQRNKGNFPGRFSGRQFSNSRSEMNVSTLELGDSALYLCASSLEGQQETQYFGPGTRLTVL.

As concerns this clone: The observed sequence ends 3 residues before the CDR3 terminus, with the missing tail filled in from the germline J gene. V gene TRBV3-1 (or the pseudogene TRBV3-2) combines with J gene TRBJ2-3; D gene ambiguous. The CDR3 extends over 17 amino acids. CDR1 is LGHDT, CDR2 YNNKEL, per germline (reference sequence). V lost 0 bases to trimming and J lost 0 bases, with 13 bases between them. The part of the CDR3 DNA that was read is TGTGCCAGCAGCCAAGATCGGTCGACTCCTAGCACAGATACG. This translates into CASSQDRSTPSTDT. The whole CDR3 protein reads CASSQDRSTPSTDTQYF.

The CDR3 protein is CAWSVWGGYDYTF. The covered CDR3 bases are TGTGCCTGGAGTGTTTGGGGGGGCTACGAC. The chain employs TRBV30 and TRBJ1-2; maybe TRBD1 (6 bases). The read halts 3 residues ahead of the CDR3 end, with the missing end drawn from the germline J gene. Germline lookup yields CDR1 GTSNPN and CDR2 SVGIG (reference sequence). CDR3 length: 13 residues.

The sequenced part of the CDR3 DNA is TGTGCCAGCAGCTATCGTACCGGGACAGTTATGAATGAG. It encodes CASSYRTGTVMNE. The CDR3 as a whole reads CASSYRTGTVMNEQFF. J is TRBJ2-1 and V is TRBV14; 7 nucleotides match TRBD1. The CDR3 end falls 3 residues outside the read, so it is completed with the germline J gene. The junction had 14 bases not matched to a gene; V was cut back by 5 bases and J by 7 bases. Looked up from germline, CDR1 is SGHDN and CDR2 is FVKESK. The CDR3 contains 16 residues.

Turning to this clone: The sequenced fragment ends 3 residues before the CDR3 boundary, so the rest is inferred from the germline J gene. V usage is TRBV20-1 and J usage is TRBJ2-1; the match to TRBD2 covers 7 bases. The length of the CDR3 is 14 residues. The V gene end was trimmed by 1 base and the J gene end by 3 bases; junction bases not matched to a gene: 3. The germline V gene has CDR1 DFQATT and CDR2 SNEGSKA (reference sequence). CDR3 region: CSARAQRDYNEQFF. The DNA read from the CDR3 is TGCAGTGCTAGAGCCCAGCGGGACTACAATGAG.

A remark on this clone: The read is 3 residues too short to cover the CDR3 end, so that end is filled in from the germline J gene. The chain joins TRBV18 to TRBJ2-1, with 9 bases identical to TRBD2. This CDR3 is built from 17 residues. V shed 0 bases, J shed 2 bases, and the junction held 5 bases outside the gene matches. Germline loops: CDR1 KGHSH, CDR2 LQKENI. CDR3 DNA, as far as it was read: TGTGCCAGCTCACCACCAATGCTAGCGGGGACCTACAATGAG. Its translation: CASSPPMLAGTYNE. Given in full, the CDR3 is CASSPPMLAGTYNEQFF.